This T cell receptor beta chain was retrieved from a study of shared clonotypes between healthy human individuals. Sequencing used immunoSEQ multiplex PCR; TCRdb keeps in-frame clones, though not all of them. The data show 470,000 or so clones, approximately 78% seen once. The specimen sequenced was PBMCs. The sequence was collected from a woman aged 40 to 49 in good health. Some clones in this sample may be carry-over from other donors' samples.

The CDR3 sequence: CASSRGWTGIEKLFF. The CDR3 DNA reads as TGTGCCAGCAGCCGAGGTTGGACAGGGATAGAAAAACTGTTTTTT. The chain couples TRBV4-2 to TRBJ1-4; 8 nucleotides line up with TRBD1. The CDR3 is made up of 15 amino acids. Germline trimming cut 4 bases from V and 8 bases from J; bases unmatched to any gene: 9. CDR1 and CDR2 (germline): LGHNA, YNFKEQ.